This paragraph covers one TCR beta chain sequence. Its target is unknown. These data originate in a study of T cells in pancreatic ductal adenocarcinoma. Points from the study as a whole: Tumor and blood clonality did not differ significantly, about 0.1 versus 0.07. The resected cohort was biased toward the minority with early-stage disease. Unique clonotypes were about 8-fold more numerous in blood than in tumor.

Produced via immunoSEQ multiplex PCR; TCRdb's table is partial and in-frame only. Here the sample spans approximately 97,000 clones, 90% to 95% being singletons. Surgery without prior neoadjuvant therapy was the treatment of the selected pancreatic ductal adenocarcinoma patients. The TCR comes from a human donor with pancreatic ductal adenocarcinoma. Sequencing used PBMCs.

The CDR3 DNA follows: TGTGCCAGCAGCGCCACGCGGACTAGCGGACCGCCCTACTTC. It encodes CASSATRTSGPPYF. V is TRBV7-3 and J is TRBJ2-5; 10 nucleotides agree with TRBD2. CDR1 is SGHTA and CDR2 is FQGTGA in the germline V gene. The J segment lost 14 bases and the V segment lost 5 bases, leaving 14 bases of the junction unmatched. This CDR3 has 14 residues.